The 25 T cell receptor beta chains reported below all come from one sample, sequenced in a study of T-cell reconstitution after alpha-beta-depleted transplantation in children. For TCRbeta, the library was prepared with unique molecular identifiers. Each CDR3 protein is one row after TCRdb ran MiXCR on the PCR reads. The repertoire has 450,000 to 700,000 distinct CDR3 sequences, roughly 27% of them found once; the top ten carry under 45%. This sample comprised PBMCs, obtained before TCRalphabeta/CD19-depleted stem cell transplant. All receptors come from a boy under two years old with Wiskott-Aldrich syndrome, due to receive a stem cell transplant.

V gene TRBV20-1 combines with J gene TRBJ2-3, with 8 bases that match TRBD2. The germline V gene encodes CDR1 DFQATT and CDR2 SNEGSKA (reference sequence). The CDR3 covers 18 residues. V shed 0 bases and J 0 bases; nucleotides not matched to a gene: 11. As DNA, the CDR3 is TGCAGTGCTAGAGACCGGATTAGCGGGGCTCTCAGCACAGATACGCAGTATTTT. It encodes CSARDRISGALSTDTQYF.

As concerns this clonotype: Given a much more abundant clone one base away, this may be a read error. The DNA of the CDR3 is TGCGCCAGCAGCTTGGAACAGAGCACAGATACGCAGTATTTT. Its protein product is CASSLEQSTDTQYF. The chain joins TRBV5-1 to TRBJ2-3; D remains ambiguous. This CDR3 has 14 residues. V lost 0 bases, J lost 0 bases, and 5 bases lay in between. Per the germline V gene, CDR1 is SGHRS and CDR2 is YFSETQ.

The V gene is TRBV28, the J gene TRBJ2-1; no reliable D call. The CDR3 has 13 residues. The germline V and J ends were trimmed by 6 bases and 5 bases, with 11 bases remaining between them. Per germline, CDR1 MDHEN and CDR2 SYDVKM. CDR3 amino acids: CASRVSVHNEQFF. As DNA, the CDR3 is TGTGCCAGCAGGGTATCGGTCCACAATGAGCAGTTCTTC.

The V gene is TRBV10-3, the J gene TRBJ2-7; 7 nucleotides align to TRBD1. The CDR3 covers 11 residues. CDR1 and CDR2 from the germline V gene are ENHRY and SYGVKD. V lost 6 bases and J lost 4; bases outside the gene matches: 0. The chain's CDR3 is CAIRQGYEQYF. CDR3 bases: TGTGCCATCAGACAGGGGTACGAGCAGTACTTC.

The V call is TRBV28, the J call TRBJ2-7; 15 bases are shared with TRBD2. Germline-derived CDR1 and CDR2 are MDHEN and SYDVKM. The CDR3 spans 21 residues. The J segment lost 0 bases and the V segment lost 3 bases, leaving 15 bases of the junction unmatched. CDR3 coding DNA: TGTGCCAGCAGTTTGCCTCCACTCGGGACTAGCGGGAGGCTCTTCTCCTACGAGCAGTACTTC. Its translation: CASSLPPLGTSGRLFSYEQYF.

This clonotype was counted a few times. The chain links TRBV20-1 to TRBJ2-1, with 8 bases identical to TRBD2. This CDR3 has 14 residues. V was clipped by 5 bases and J by 3 bases; unmatched bases: 6. Per germline, CDR1 DFQATT and CDR2 SNEGSKA (reference sequence). DNA for the CDR3: TGCAGTGCTCCCAGCGGGAGACACTACAATGAGCAGTTCTTC. This gives the protein CSAPSGRHYNEQFF.

This clonotype was seen a few times. V usage is TRBV27 and J usage is TRBJ2-1, with TRBD2 matching 8 bases. In germline, CDR1 is MNHEY, CDR2 SMNVEV (reference sequence). V trimming: 8 bases; J trimming: 5 bases; junction bases outside the gene matches: 8. This CDR3 region has 14 residues. Here the CDR3 DNA reads TGTGCCAGCCTCCCGGGGGGGGAACACAATGAGCAGTTCTTC. Protein: CASLPGGEHNEQFF.

As to this clonotype: One end of the junction varies from germline; a read error may be responsible. The V and J genes are TRBV12-3 or TRBV12-4 and TRBJ2-7; D not resolved. CDR3 length: 14 amino acids. CDR3 sequence: CASSYLGSSHEQYF. As DNA, the CDR3 is TGTGCAAGCAGTTATTTGGGGTCTTCCCACGAGCAGTACTTC.

As regards this clonotype: A much larger clone lies one base from this, so it may be a read error. This chain connects TRBV28 to TRBJ1-2; maybe TRBD1 (6 bases). The CDR3 loop spans 12 amino acids. CDR1 and CDR2 (germline): MDHEN, SYDVKM. V was shortened by 5 bases and J by 5 bases, with 9 bases between the two germline ends. This CDR3 reads CASSRGQYGYTF. CDR3 bases: TGTGCCAGCAGTCGTGGACAGTATGGCTACACCTTC.

This clonotype was counted a few times. The genes are TRBV27 and TRBJ2-7; 10 bases are shared with TRBD2. The CDR3 has 16 residues. The V segment lost 3 bases and the J segment 5 bases; nucleotides outside the gene matches: 10. CDR1 MNHEY and CDR2 SMNVEV come from the germline V gene (reference sequence). The CDR3 is CASSFWAGTSVHEQYF. The CDR3 nucleotides read TGTGCCAGCAGTTTTTGGGCCGGGACTAGCGTCCACGAGCAGTACTTC.

Only a few counts were recorded for this clonotype. The chain recombines TRBV10-3 with TRBJ2-5, with D uncertain. This CDR3 is 15 amino acids long. V gave up 6 bases and J gave up 2 bases, with 16 bases separating them. Looked up from germline, CDR1 is ENHRY and CDR2 is SYGVKD. As DNA, the CDR3 is TGTGCCATCAGAAACACCCCGGGTACTCAAGAGACCCAGTACTTC. Encoded protein: CAIRNTPGTQETQYF.

This clonotype was observed a few times. The V and J genes are TRBV5-1 and TRBJ1-4; D unclear. The germline V gene has CDR1 SGHRS and CDR2 YFSETQ. Trimming removed 2 bases at V and 4 bases at J, with 12 bases between. The length of the CDR3 is 15 residues. The CDR3 sequence is CASSFIGQLNEKLFF. Written as DNA, the CDR3 is TGCGCCAGCAGCTTTATCGGGCAGCTTAATGAAAAACTGTTTTTT.

This clonotype turned up a few times. This chain uses TRBV12-3 or TRBV12-4 with TRBJ2-7, with 7 nucleotides matching TRBD1. Trimming removed 3 bases from V and 6 bases from J; junction bases left unmatched: 8. CDR3 size: 14 residues. CDR3 residues: CASSFLRQGTEQYF. The CDR3 coding sequence is TGTGCCAGCAGTTTCCTTCGACAGGGAACCGAGCAGTACTTC.

The chain couples TRBV10-3 to TRBJ2-1; D unclear. Germline CDR1 is ENHRY and CDR2 is SYGVKD. V lost 4 bases, J lost 6 bases, and 7 bases lay in between. The CDR3 consists of 12 residues. The CDR3 DNA reads TGTGCCATCAGTGCCATAGCCAATGAGCAGTTCTTC. It codes for CAISAIANEQFF.

The chain carries TRBV11-1 and TRBJ2-7; maybe TRBD1 (5 bases). The CDR3 covers 15 residues. Germline values: CDR1 SGHAT, CDR2 FQDESV (reference sequence). With 5 bases removed from V and 3 bases from J, the gap between germline ends came to 17 bases. The CDR3 region is CASSGPLGAFYEQYF. The DNA of the CDR3 is TGTGCCAGCAGCGGACCCCTTGGGGCATTCTACGAGCAGTACTTC.

The chain uses TRBV5-6 and TRBJ2-1; D unclear. The CDR3 loop spans 15 amino acids. Trimming left V 4 bases short and J 9 bases short, with 20 bases between. Germline values: CDR1 SGHDT, CDR2 YYEEEE. CDR3 sequence: CASSRLPPRTSEQFF. DNA of the CDR3: TGTGCCAGCAGCCGGCTCCCGCCCCGCACATCTGAGCAGTTCTTC. Full variable domain (rest looked up from reference TRBV5-6 and TRBJ2-1): DAGVTQSPTHLIKTRGQQVTLRCSPKSGHDTVSWYQQALGQGPQFIFQYYEEEERQRGNFPDRFSGHQFPNYSSELNVNALLLGDSALYLCASSRLPPRTSEQFFGPGTRLTVL.

The rearrangement joins TRBV6-2 or TRBV6-3 to TRBJ2-2; 9 bases match TRBD2. Germline V gives CDR1 MNHEY, CDR2 SVGEGT. The CDR3 runs to 16 residues. J was trimmed by 0 bases and V by 5 bases; bases with no gene match: 4. The CDR3 reads CASSLRLAANTGELFF. The CDR3 DNA follows: TGTGCCAGCAGTCTCCGACTAGCGGCGAACACCGGGGAGCTGTTTTTT.

This clonotype was recorded a few times. This sequence joins TRBV14 and TRBJ2-3; 7 positions match TRBD2. Trimming removed 4 bases from V and 9 bases from J; junction bases left unmatched: 7. CDR3 size: 13 residues. The germline V gene has CDR1 SGHDN and CDR2 FVKESK. CDR3 loop: CASSLDWRGTQYF. CDR3 coding DNA: TGTGCCAGCAGCCTTGACTGGCGGGGGACGCAGTATTTT.

This chain joins TRBV5-1 and TRBJ2-1, with D hard to call. Germline assignment: CDR1 SGHRS and CDR2 YFSETQ. The CDR3 loop spans 13 amino acids. V was shortened by 4 bases and J by 5 bases, with 10 bases between the two germline ends. The CDR3 sequence is CASSLQNDNEQFF. The CDR3 coding sequence is TGCGCCAGCAGCCTCCAAAACGACAATGAGCAGTTCTTC. The whole variable domain, remainder taken from reference TRBV5-1 and TRBJ2-1, is KAGVTQTPRYLIKTRGQQVTLSCSPISGHRSVSWYQQTPGQGLQFLFEYFSETQRNKGNFPGRFSGRQFSNSRSEMNVSTLELGDSALYLCASSLQNDNEQFFGPGTRLTVL.

The V call is TRBV20-1, the J call TRBJ2-1; tentative D call: TRBD1 (5 bases). Germline V gene lookup returns CDR1 DFQATT and CDR2 SNEGSKA (reference sequence). This CDR3 is 15 amino acids long. Deletions cut 3 bases from V and 0 bases from J, with 12 bases between. CDR3 loop: CSARKTESSYNEQFF. CDR3 DNA sequence: TGCAGTGCTAGGAAGACAGAGAGCTCCTACAATGAGCAGTTCTTC.

The sample holds a few counts of this clonotype. The chain recombines TRBV5-1 with TRBJ2-1; TRBD2 aligns across 8 bases. J was trimmed by 8 bases and V by 5 bases; bases with no gene match: 18. The germline V gene has CDR1 SGHRS and CDR2 YFSETQ. The CDR3 contains 17 residues. The CDR3 sequence: CASSPGLSGGWVDEQFF. Here the CDR3 DNA reads TGCGCCAGCAGTCCCGGACTATCGGGAGGGTGGGTCGATGAGCAGTTCTTC. The variable domain in full, with the rest retrieved from reference TRBV5-1 and TRBJ2-1, is KAGVTQTPRYLIKTRGQQVTLSCSPISGHRSVSWYQQTPGQGLQFLFEYFSETQRNKGNFPGRFSGRQFSNSRSEMNVSTLELGDSALYLCASSPGLSGGWVDEQFFGPGTRLTVL.

The V and J genes are TRBV20-1 and TRBJ2-1; D is undetermined. Germline lookup yields CDR1 DFQATT and CDR2 SNEGSKA (reference sequence). Trimming stripped 3 bases from V and 2 bases from J, with 8 bases between. There are 13 residues in the CDR3. CDR3 coding DNA: TGCAGTGCTAGGGCGCTGGCCTACAATGAGCAGTTCTTC. This codes for CSARALAYNEQFF.

This chain joins TRBV9 and TRBJ2-2; perhaps TRBD1 as D (6 bases). Germline assignment: CDR1 SGDLS and CDR2 YYNGEE. The CDR3 contains 14 residues. With 5 bases removed from V and 1 base from J, the gap between germline ends came to 9 bases. CDR3 protein: CASRAGENTGELFF. DNA of the CDR3: TGTGCCAGCAGGGCAGGGGAGAACACCGGGGAGCTGTTTTTT.

The sample holds a few counts of this clonotype. The J gene is TRBJ1-1, the V gene TRBV20-1; D is unresolved. V lost 2 bases, J lost 3 bases, and 4 bases lay in between. This CDR3 is 11 amino acids long. The germline CDR1 and CDR2 sequences are DFQATT and SNEGSKA (reference sequence). CDR3 in DNA: TGCAGTGCTAGACGGGACACTGAAGCTTTCTTT. Translated, it gives CSARRDTEAFF.

This clonotype has more than one count but fewer than ten. V is TRBV29-1 and J is TRBJ2-5; TRBD1 agrees at 9 bases. V was pared by 4 bases and J by 4 bases, with 1 base of the junction left unmatched. CDR1 and CDR2 from the germline V gene are SQVTM and ANQGSEA. This CDR3 comprises 12 residues. The CDR3 sequence: CSVVTGGETQYF. The DNA for the CDR3 is TGCAGCGTTGTGACAGGGGGAGAGACCCAGTACTTC.